This entry is about one TCR beta chain. The sample is drawn from a study of T cell changes during pregnancy in multiple sclerosis. V was clipped by 3 bases and J by 3 bases; unmatched bases: 4. Germline CDR1 is MNHNS and CDR2 is SASEGT. The CDR3 contains 16 residues. TCRdb keeps only in-frame clones here, not all; method: immunoSEQ multiplex PCR. The repertoire has tens of thousands of clones, about 91% of them found once; the top ten carry roughly 1.3%. The receptor comes from a female donor in good health, enrolled as a control in a pregnancy study. The sample in question was peripheral blood, obtained in the second trimester of pregnancy. The J gene is TRBJ2-2, the V gene TRBV6-1; 10 bases line up with TRBD2. The CDR3 DNA reads as TGTGCCAGCAGTGACCTAGCGGGAGTACACACCGGGGAGCTGTTTTTT. Translated, it gives CASSDLAGVHTGELFF.